The entry below gives a single TCR beta chain sequence along with its context. The antigen is undetermined. This specimen comes from a study of T-cell memory formation after mild COVID-19. In the study overall: TCR clusters were mostly confined to one donor each. Findings and caveats of the study: Shrinking CD4+ clones were chiefly CM and EM; CD8+ ones were chiefly EMRA.

The ends were cut back, 6 bases at V and 2 bases at J, with 17 bases in the middle. The CDR3 is made up of 15 amino acids. Per germline, CDR1 SGHTA and CDR2 FQGNSA. 5'RACE primed at constant segments yielded TCR alpha and TCR beta cDNA libraries bearing sample barcodes and UMIs. TCRdb re-derived calls from the 5' RACE reads in MiXCR, one entry per CDR3 protein. Found here are hundreds of thousands of distinct CDR3 sequences, about a sixth of them singletons; the top ten hold about a fifth. The receptor's source is a man aged 18 to 29 who had mild COVID-19 (a few samples of this study predate the infection). Cell type and time point are not known. The sample was PBMCs or a T cell subset sorted from them (not recorded which). The chain is built from TRBV7-2 and TRBJ2-7, with D perhaps assigned TRBD1 or TRBD2 (5 bases each). The DNA for the CDR3 is TGTGCCAGCAGTCCCAGGGAGACGTGGCCCTACGAGCAGTACGTC. Residues: CASSPRETWPYEQYV.